This record covers a single T cell receptor beta chain. This entry comes from a study of PD-L1 blockade in urothelial cancer. The overall study: T cell content in blood samples showed a median of 141,255.

The CDR3 has 17 residues. The V and J ends lost 0 bases and 8 bases respectively, with 20 bases between them. Germline CDR1 is LGHNA and CDR2 is YSLEER. The investigators introduced synthetic TCR analog templates into each PCR as spikes. Only in-frame clones appear in the TCRdb table, and some are missing; sequencing was by immunoSEQ multiplex PCR. The repertoire holds tens of thousands of clones, with 70% to 85% as singletons. The sequence was collected from a man between 65 and 79 years old with urothelial cancer. The V call is TRBV4-3, the J call TRBJ2-1, with unresolved D. The sequences come from PBMCs, collected around atezolizumab (anti-PD-L1) treatment. CDR3 bases: TGCGCCAGCAGCCAAGATCGACTGTCCGTCGGCTCCGATGAGCAGTTCTTC. Translation: CASSQDRLSVGSDEQFF.